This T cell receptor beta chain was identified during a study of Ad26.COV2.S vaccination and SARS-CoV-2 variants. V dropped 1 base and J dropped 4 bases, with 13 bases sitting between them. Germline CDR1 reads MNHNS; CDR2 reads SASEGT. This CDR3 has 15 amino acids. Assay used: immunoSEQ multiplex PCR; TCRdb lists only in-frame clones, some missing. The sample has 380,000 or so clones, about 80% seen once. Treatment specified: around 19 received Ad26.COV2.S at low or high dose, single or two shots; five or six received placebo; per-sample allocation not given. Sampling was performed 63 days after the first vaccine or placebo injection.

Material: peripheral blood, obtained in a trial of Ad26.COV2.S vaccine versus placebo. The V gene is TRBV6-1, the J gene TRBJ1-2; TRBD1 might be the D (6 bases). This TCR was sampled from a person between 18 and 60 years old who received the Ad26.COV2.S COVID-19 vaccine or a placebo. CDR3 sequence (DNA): TGTGCCAGCAGTGAAGTCCCGGGGACATCCTATGGCTACACCTTC. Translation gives CASSEVPGTSYGYTF.